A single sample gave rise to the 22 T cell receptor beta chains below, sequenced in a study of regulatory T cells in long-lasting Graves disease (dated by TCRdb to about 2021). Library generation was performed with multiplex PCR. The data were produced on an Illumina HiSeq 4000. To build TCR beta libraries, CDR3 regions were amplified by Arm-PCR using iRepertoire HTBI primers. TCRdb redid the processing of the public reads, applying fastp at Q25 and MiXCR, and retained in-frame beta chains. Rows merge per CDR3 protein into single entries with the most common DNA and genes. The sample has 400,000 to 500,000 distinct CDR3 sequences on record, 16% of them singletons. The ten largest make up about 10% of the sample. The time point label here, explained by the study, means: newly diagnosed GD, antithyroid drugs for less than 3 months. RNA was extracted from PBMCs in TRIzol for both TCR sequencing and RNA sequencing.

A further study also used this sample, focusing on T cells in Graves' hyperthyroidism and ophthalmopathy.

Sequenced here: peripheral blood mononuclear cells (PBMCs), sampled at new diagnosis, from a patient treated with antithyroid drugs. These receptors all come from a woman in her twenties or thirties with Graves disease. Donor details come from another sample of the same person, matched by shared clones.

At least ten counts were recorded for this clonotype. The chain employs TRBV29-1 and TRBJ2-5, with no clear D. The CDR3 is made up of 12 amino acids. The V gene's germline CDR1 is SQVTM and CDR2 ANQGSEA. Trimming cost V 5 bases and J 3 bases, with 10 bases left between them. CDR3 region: CSVFEREETQYF. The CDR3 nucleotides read TGCAGCGTTTTTGAAAGGGAAGAGACCCAGTACTTC.

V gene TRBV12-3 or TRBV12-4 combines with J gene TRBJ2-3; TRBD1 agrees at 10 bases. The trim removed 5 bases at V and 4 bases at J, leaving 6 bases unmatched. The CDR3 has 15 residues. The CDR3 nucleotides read TGTGCCAGCAGTGCTCCGGGACAGGGGCCAGATACGCAGTATTTT. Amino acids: CASSAPGQGPDTQYF.

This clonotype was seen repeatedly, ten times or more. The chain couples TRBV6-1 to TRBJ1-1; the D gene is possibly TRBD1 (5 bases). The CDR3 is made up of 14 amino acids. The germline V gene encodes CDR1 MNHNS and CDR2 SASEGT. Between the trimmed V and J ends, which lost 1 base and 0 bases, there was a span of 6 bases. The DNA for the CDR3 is TGTGCCAGCAGTGAAGAGGGGTTGAACACTGAAGCTTTCTTT. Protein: CASSEEGLNTEAFF.

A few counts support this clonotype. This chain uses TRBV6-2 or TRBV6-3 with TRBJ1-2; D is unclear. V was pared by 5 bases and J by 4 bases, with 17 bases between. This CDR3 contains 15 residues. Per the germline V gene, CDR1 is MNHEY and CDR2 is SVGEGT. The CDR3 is CASSDRTASFYGYTF. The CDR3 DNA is TGTGCCAGCAGTGATCGCACAGCGAGCTTCTATGGCTACACCTTC.

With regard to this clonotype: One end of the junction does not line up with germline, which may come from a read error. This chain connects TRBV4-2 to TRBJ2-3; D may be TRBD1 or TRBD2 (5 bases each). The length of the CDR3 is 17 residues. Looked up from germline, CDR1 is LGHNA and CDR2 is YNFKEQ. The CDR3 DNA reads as TGTGCCAACAGCCAAGGGGCAGGTAGCGTCGGTAAAGATACGCAGTATTTT. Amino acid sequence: CANSQGAGSVGKDTQYF.

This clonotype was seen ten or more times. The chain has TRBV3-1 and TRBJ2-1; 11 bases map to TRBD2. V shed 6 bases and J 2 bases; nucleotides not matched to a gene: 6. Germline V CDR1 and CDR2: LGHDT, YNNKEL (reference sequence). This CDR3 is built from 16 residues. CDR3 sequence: CASRHLAGGTYNEQFF. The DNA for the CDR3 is TGTGCCAGCAGACATCTAGCGGGAGGAACCTACAATGAGCAGTTCTTC.

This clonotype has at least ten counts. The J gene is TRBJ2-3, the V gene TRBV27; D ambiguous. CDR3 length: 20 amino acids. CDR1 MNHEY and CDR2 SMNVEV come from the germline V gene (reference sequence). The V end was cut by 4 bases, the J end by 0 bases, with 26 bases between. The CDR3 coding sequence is TGTGCCAGCAGTTCATCGCGAGTGAGGTACATCCCTATAAGCACAGATACGCAGTATTTT. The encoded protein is CASSSSRVRYIPISTDTQYF.

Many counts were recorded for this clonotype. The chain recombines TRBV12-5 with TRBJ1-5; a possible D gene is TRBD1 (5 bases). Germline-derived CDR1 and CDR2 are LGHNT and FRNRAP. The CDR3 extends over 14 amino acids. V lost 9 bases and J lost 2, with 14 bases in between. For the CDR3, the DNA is TGTGCTAGGTGGGGGGGAAGGGGCAATCAGCCCCAGCATTTT. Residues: CARWGGRGNQPQHF.

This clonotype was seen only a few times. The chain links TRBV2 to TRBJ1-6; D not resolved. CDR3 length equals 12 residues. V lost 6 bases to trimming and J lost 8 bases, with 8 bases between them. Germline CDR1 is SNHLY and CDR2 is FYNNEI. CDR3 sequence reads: CASRDGYSPLHF. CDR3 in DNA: TGTGCCAGCAGGGACGGGTATTCACCCCTCCACTTT.

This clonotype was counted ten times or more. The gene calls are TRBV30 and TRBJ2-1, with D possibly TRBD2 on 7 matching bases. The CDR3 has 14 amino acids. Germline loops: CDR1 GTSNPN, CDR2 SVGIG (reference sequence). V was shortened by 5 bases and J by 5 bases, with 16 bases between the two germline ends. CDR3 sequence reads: CAWVRGGLDNEQFF. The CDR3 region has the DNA TGTGCCTGGGTTAGGGGGGGCCTGGACAATGAGCAGTTCTTC.

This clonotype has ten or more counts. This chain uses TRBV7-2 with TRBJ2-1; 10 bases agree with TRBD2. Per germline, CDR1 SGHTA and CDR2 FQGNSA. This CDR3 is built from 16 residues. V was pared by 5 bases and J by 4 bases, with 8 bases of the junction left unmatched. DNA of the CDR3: TGTGCCAGCAGCAAGGGACTAGCGAGGGGGTACAATGAGCAGTTCTTC. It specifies CASSKGLARGYNEQFF.

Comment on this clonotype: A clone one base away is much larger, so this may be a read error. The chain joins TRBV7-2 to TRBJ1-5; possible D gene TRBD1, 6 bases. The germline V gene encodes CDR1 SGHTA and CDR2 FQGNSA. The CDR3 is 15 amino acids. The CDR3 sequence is CASSPGTRNNQPLHF. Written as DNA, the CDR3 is TGTGCCAGCAGCCCAGGGACACGCAACAATCAGCCCCTGCATTTT.

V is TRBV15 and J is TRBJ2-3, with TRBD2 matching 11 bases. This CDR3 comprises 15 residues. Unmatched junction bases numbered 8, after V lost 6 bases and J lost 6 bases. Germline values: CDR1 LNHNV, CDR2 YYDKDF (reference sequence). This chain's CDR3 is CATSGRLAGYDTQYF. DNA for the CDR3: TGTGCCACCAGTGGGAGACTAGCGGGATATGATACGCAGTATTTT.

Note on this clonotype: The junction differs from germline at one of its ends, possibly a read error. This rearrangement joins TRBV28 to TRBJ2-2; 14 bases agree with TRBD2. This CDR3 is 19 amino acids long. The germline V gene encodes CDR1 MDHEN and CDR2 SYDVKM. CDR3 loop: CASSPGTSGRWPNTGKLFF. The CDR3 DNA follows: TGTGCCAGCAGTCCAGGGACTAGCGGGAGATGGCCGAACACCGGGAAGCTGTTTTTT.

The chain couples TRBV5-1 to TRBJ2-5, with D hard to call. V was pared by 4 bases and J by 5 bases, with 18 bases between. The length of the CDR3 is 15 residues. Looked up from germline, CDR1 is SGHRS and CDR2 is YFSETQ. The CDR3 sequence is CASSLSGALGETQYF. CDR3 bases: TGCGCCAGCAGCCTCTCGGGCGCATTGGGGGAGACCCAGTACTTC.

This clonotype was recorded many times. The CDR3 reads CASRPRPTSGEKLFF. The CDR3 DNA follows: TGTGCCAGCAGACCCCGACCGACCTCAGGTGAAAAACTGTTTTTT. The V gene is TRBV6-2 or TRBV6-3, the J gene TRBJ1-4; D is unresolved. Trimming cost V 6 bases and J 7 bases, with 18 bases left between them. CDR3 length: 15 residues. In germline, CDR1 is MNHEY, CDR2 SVGEGT.

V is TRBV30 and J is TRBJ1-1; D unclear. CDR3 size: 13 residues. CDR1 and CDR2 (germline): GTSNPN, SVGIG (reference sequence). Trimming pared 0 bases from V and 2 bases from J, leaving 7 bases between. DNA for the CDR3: TGTGCCTGGAGTGTCGGAGTAAACACTGAAGCTTTCTTT. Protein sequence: CAWSVGVNTEAFF.

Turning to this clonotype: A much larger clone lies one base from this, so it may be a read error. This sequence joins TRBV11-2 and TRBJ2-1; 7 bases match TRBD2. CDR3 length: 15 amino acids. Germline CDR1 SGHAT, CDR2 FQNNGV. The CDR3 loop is CASSLLLLADNDQFF. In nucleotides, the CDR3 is TGTGCCAGCAGCTTACTTCTCCTAGCGGACAATGATCAGTTCTTC.

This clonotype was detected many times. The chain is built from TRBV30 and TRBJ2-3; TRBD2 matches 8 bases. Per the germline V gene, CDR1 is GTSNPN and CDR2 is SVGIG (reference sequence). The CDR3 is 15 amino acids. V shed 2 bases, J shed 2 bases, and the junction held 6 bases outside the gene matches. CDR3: CAWSRSGLVTDTQYF. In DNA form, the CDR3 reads TGTGCCTGGAGTCGGTCGGGACTAGTCACAGATACGCAGTATTTT.

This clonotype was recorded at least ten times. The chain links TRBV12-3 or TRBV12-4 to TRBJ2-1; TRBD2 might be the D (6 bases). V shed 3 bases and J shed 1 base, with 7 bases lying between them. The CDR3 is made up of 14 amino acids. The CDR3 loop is CASSFGRSYNEQFF. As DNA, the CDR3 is TGTGCCAGCAGTTTCGGGAGATCCTACAATGAGCAGTTCTTC.

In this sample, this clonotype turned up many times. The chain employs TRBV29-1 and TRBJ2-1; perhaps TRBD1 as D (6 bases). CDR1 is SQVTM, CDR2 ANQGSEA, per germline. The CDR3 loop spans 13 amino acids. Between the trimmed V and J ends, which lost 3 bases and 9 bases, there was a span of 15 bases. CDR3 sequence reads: CSVDRTGLTEQFF. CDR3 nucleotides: TGCAGCGTTGATCGCACAGGGCTTACTGAGCAGTTCTTC.

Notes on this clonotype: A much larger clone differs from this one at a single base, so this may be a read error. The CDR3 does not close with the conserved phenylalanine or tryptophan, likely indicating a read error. The chain's CDR3 is CASSLFWEAETQYL. In DNA, the CDR3 is TGCGCCAGCAGCTTGTTCTGGGAAGCGGAGACCCAGTACCTC. The J gene is TRBJ2-5, the V gene TRBV5-1; no firm D call. Germline V lookup: CDR1 SGHRS, CDR2 YFSETQ. Trimming pared 1 base from V and 5 bases from J, leaving 12 bases between. The CDR3 contains 14 residues.